This section outlines one TCR beta chain sequence together with its context. As yet, its antigen is unknown. Germline CDR1 reads LGHNA; CDR2 reads YSLEER. Trimming cost V 4 bases and J 3 bases; bases outside gene matches: 6. The CDR3 has 17 amino acids. The sample belongs to a study of T cells in Graves' hyperthyroidism and ophthalmopathy. The wider study: Before any treatment, at initial diagnosis, peripheral blood was collected.

Amplification targeted TCR beta CDR3 regions from RNA transcripts. Initially, a first-round RT-PCR of the TCR CDR3 employed the HTBI primer set. Each CDR3 protein is one row after TCRdb ran MiXCR on the multiplex PCR reads. The repertoire holds nearly 600,000 distinct CDR3 sequences, 14% seen once, with more than 6% in the top ten. Points from the study as a whole: Separating ophthalmopathy from stable hyperthyroidism was achieved by a 13 V-J model. Blood also showed most of the thyroid clonotypes that were expanded above 0.001.

The chain has TRBV4-3 and TRBJ2-6, with 10 positions matching TRBD1. The receptor was derived from a woman under 30 with Graves' ophthalmopathy. Sequences were obtained from blood. CDR3 residues: CASSPGTGDFGANVLTF. The CDR3 DNA is TGCGCCAGCAGCCCCGGGACAGGGGACTTTGGGGCCAACGTCCTGACTTTC.